These 5 T cell receptor beta chains originate from one sample sequenced in a study of control samples from healthy donors and cancer patients (dated by TCRdb to about 2020). Library method: the immunoSEQ multiplex PCR assay. This is the immuneACCESS table as TCRdb keeps it, with only in-frame sequences that have V and J called. A part of the clones is gone; compared with another copy, unresolved V genes explain less than half, and the rest is unexplained. A total of approximately 150,000 clones appear in this sample, 88% of them only once. Together, the top ten hold about 1.8% of the sample. Sequencing was carried out using blood. The receptors stem from a man aged 18-30 years in good health.

J is TRBJ2-3 and V is TRBV4-3; 8 nucleotides align to TRBD1. Germline trimming cut 4 bases from V and 0 bases from J; bases unmatched to any gene: 6. Germline V gene lookup returns CDR1 LGHNA and CDR2 YSLEER. The CDR3 is 16 residues long. Here the CDR3 reads CASSPRTGFSTDTQYF. As DNA, the CDR3 is TGCGCCAGCAGCCCTCGGACAGGGTTTAGCACAGATACGCAGTATTTT.

The chain has TRBV4-2 and TRBJ2-7, with unresolved D. Per germline, CDR1 LGHNA and CDR2 YNFKEQ. The V gene lost 3 bases and the J gene lost 3 bases, with 15 bases spanning the gap. This CDR3 has 15 residues. The CDR3 sequence: CASSHAAGPGYEQYF. In DNA, the CDR3 is TGTGCCAGCAGCCACGCAGCCGGCCCAGGCTACGAGCAGTACTTC.

The genes are TRBV30 and TRBJ1-1, with TRBD1 as a possible D gene (6 bases). CDR1 is GTSNPN, CDR2 SVGIG, per germline (reference sequence). V shed 0 bases and J shed 6 bases, with 14 bases lying between them. The CDR3 runs to 14 residues. For the CDR3, the DNA is TGTGCCTGGAGTGTAACAGGGCTACGCGCTGAAGCTTTCTTT. Protein product: CAWSVTGLRAEAFF.

This chain links TRBV11-3 with TRBJ2-1; tentatively, D is TRBD2 (6 bases). CDR1 SGHNT and CDR2 YENEEA come from the germline V gene. This CDR3 contains 12 residues. With 5 bases removed from V and 5 bases from J, the gap between germline ends came to 7 bases. This CDR3 reads CASSGGNNEQFF. The CDR3 region has the DNA TGTGCCAGCAGCGGAGGGAACAATGAGCAGTTCTTC.

This rearrangement joins TRBV5-6 to TRBJ1-2, with TRBD1 matching 10 bases. This CDR3 has 14 residues. V lost 0 bases and J lost 8; bases outside the gene matches: 4. CDR1 is SGHDT and CDR2 is YYEEEE in the germline V gene. The CDR3 DNA is TGTGCCAGCAGCTTGGTCGACAGGGGGCAGGGCTACACCTTC. This translates into CASSLVDRGQGYTF. Drawing the rest from reference TRBV5-6 and TRBJ1-2, the complete variable domain is DAGVTQSPTHLIKTRGQQVTLRCSPKSGHDTVSWYQQALGQGPQFIFQYYEEEERQRGNFPDRFSGHQFPNYSSELNVNALLLGDSALYLCASSLVDRGQGYTFGSGTRLTVV.